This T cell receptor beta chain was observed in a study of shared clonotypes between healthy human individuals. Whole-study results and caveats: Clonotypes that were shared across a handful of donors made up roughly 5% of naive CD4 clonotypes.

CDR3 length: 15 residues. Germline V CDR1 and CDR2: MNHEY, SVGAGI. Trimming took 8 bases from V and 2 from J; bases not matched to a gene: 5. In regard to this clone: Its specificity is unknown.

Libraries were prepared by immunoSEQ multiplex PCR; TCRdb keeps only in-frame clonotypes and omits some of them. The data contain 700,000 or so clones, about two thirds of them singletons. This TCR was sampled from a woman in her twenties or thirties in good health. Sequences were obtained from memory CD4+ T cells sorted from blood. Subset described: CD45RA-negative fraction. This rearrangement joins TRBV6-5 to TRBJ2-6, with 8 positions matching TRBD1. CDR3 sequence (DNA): TGTGCCAGCCGCGACAGGGGACCTGGGGCCAACGTCCTGACTTTC. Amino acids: CASRDRGPGANVLTF.